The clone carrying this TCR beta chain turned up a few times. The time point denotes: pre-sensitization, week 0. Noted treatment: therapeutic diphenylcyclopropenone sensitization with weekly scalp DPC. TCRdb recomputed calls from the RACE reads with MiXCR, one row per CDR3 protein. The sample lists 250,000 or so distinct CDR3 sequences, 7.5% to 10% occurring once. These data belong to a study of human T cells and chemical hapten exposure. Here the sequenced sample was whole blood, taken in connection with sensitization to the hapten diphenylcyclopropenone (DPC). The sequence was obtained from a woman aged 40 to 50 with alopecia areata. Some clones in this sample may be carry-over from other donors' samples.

DNA for the CDR3: TGTGCCACCGCATACGTAGCGGGAGCTGGAAATGAGCAGTTCTTC. Protein: CATAYVAGAGNEQFF. The V gene is TRBV6-6, the J gene TRBJ2-1, with TRBD2 matching 9 bases. The CDR3 contains 15 residues. In germline, CDR1 is MNHNY, CDR2 SVGAGI (reference sequence). V was pared by 10 bases and J by 7 bases, with 14 bases of the junction left unmatched.